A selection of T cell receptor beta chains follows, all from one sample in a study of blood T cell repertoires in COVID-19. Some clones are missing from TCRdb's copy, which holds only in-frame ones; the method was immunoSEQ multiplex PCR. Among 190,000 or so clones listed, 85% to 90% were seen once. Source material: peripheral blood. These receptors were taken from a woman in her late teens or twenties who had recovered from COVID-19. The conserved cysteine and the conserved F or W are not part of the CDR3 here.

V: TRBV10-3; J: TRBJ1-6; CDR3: AISESAASNSPLH
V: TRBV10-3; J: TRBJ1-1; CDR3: AISEATDTEAF
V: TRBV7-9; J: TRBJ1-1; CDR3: ASLMDREGTEAF
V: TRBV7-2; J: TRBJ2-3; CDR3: ASSAIAGGPDTQY
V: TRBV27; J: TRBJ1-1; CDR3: ASSLSAGFRTEAF
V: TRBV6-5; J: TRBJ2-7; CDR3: ASSPGTVNYEQY
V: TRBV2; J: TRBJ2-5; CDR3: ASSVGRGGYQETQY
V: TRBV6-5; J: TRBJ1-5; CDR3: ASSPWGDRNQPQH
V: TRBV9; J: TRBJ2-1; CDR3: ASSPQTSGNYNEQF
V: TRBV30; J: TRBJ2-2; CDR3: AWGEGHQNTGELF
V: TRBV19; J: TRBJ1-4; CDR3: ASSGPGSRAPNEKLF
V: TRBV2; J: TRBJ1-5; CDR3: ASSDANPNQPQH
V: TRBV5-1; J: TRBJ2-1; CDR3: ASRLARQTNNEQF
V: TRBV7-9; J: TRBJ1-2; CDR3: ASSLDGGVAGYT
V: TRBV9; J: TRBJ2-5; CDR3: ASSVDLPGGETQY
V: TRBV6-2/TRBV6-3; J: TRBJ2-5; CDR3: ASSYSLSSGGQETQY
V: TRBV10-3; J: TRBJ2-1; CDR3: AISESSGQGVNEQF
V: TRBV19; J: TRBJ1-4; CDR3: ASRAGVRDEKLF
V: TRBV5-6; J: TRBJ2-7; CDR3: ASSFGHSARLEQY
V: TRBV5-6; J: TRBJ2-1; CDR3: ASSWTSGPYNEQF
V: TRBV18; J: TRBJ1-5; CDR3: ASSLTGYQPQH
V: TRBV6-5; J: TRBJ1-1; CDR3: ASKLGGADTEAF
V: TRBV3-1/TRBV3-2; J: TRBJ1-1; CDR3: ASSPRGRSAGTEAF
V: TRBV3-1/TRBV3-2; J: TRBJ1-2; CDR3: ASSPHIIDSANYGYT
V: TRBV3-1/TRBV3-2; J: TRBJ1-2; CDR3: ASSSGNGGYT